The present T cell receptor (beta chain) was sequenced within a study of shared T cell receptors in the human thymus. The table came from immunoSEQ multiplex PCR; TCRdb's copy has only in-frame clones and leaves some out. The sample shows about 730,000 clones, roughly 85% of them seen only once. From germline, CDR1 is SGHTA and CDR2 FQGNSA. The CDR3 is 17 residues long. Trimming cost V 2 bases and J 6 bases, with 20 bases left between them. The sample was also reused in another study, on human thymus T cells. That work states: Apparent bias marked the V and J gene usage of thymic and blood repertoires. Related research found strongly overlapping thymic repertoires in unrelated individuals.

The receptor comes from a girl younger than two with a congenital heart defect. The specimen was thymocytes. The chain carries TRBV7-2 and TRBJ2-4; D possibly corresponds to TRBD1 (6 bases). CDR3 nucleotides: TGTGCCAGCAGCTTACAGGGGCAGAAAAAAATCAGAAACATTCAGTACTTC. Translating gives CASSLQGQKKIRNIQYF.